This T cell receptor beta chain originates from a study of human T cells and chemical hapten exposure. For this clonotype: Its antigen remains unidentified.

Study-level findings and limits: Expanded TCRs were compared with controls, and the expanded TCRs formed significantly more large CDR3 similarity clusters.

One entry per CDR3 protein, called by TCRdb with MiXCR from the RACE reads. The table has 360,000 or so distinct CDR3 sequences, about 6% seen once. With 3 bases clipped from V and 9 bases from J, the junction kept 9 bases outside the gene matches. Germline loops: CDR1 SGHRS, CDR2 YFSETQ. The CDR3 consists of 14 residues. Time point denoted: patch test 2, 6 weeks after DPC sensitization. Noted treatment: therapeutic diphenylcyclopropenone sensitization with weekly scalp DPC. The material sequenced was whole blood, taken in connection with sensitization to the hapten diphenylcyclopropenone (DPC). The clonotype comes from a woman aged 18-29 years with alopecia areata. Some clones in this sample may be carry-over from other donors' samples. The V call is TRBV5-1, the J call TRBJ2-1; 7 positions match TRBD1. The CDR3 here is CASSSGDRQGEQFF. The CDR3 DNA sequence: TGCGCCAGCAGCTCCGGGGACCGACAGGGTGAGCAGTTCTTC.